This TCR beta chain was identified during a study of blood T cell repertoires in COVID-19. The CDR3 runs 13 residues. Per the germline V gene, CDR1 is SGHRS and CDR2 is YFSETQ. Trimming removed 0 bases from V and 1 base from J, with 3 bases in between. This clone was counted a few times. This sample also contains other DNA sequences that code for the same CDR3. Repertoires were generated with immunoSEQ multiplex PCR, while TCRdb's copy carries only in-frame clones and drops some. This table has 150,000 to 200,000 clones, around nine tenths appearing once. The V call is TRBV5-1, the J call TRBJ2-3; D gene unclear. The sequencing sample was made of peripheral blood. This TCR came from a woman in her 70s with COVID-19, enrolled during active disease. CDR3: CASSLAGTDTQYF. The CDR3 DNA follows: TGCGCCAGCAGCTTGGCGGGCACAGATACGCAGTATTTT.